This T cell receptor (beta chain) was profiled in a study of long-term antiretroviral therapy in people with HIV. With survey level as its setting, the immunoSEQ assay was v3.0. The table came from immunoSEQ multiplex PCR; TCRdb's copy has only in-frame clones and leaves some out. The sample records about 24,000 clones, 65% to 85% being singletons. Germline V CDR1 and CDR2: LGHNA, YSLEER. This CDR3 region has 16 residues. V shed 0 bases and J shed 6 bases, with 15 bases lying between them. The chain couples TRBV4-3 to TRBJ1-5, with D possibly being TRBD1 (5 bases). The sequence came from a man aged 25-45 years with HIV. The starting material was unsorted PBMCs, obtained approximately 4.5 years after starting antiretroviral therapy. The CDR3, as DNA: TGCGCCAGCAGCCAAGATTGGGATTTTGGGGGTCAGCCCCAGCATTTT. Amino acids: CASSQDWDFGGQPQHF.